This T cell receptor beta chain was identified during a study of neoadjuvant nivolumab and ipilimumab in lung cancer. About this clone: Antigen unknown.

Sequencing used immunoSEQ multiplex PCR; TCRdb keeps in-frame clones, though not all of them. The sample has roughly 5,200 clones, about nine tenths seen once. Germline-derived CDR1 and CDR2 are DFQATT and SNEGSKA (reference sequence). This CDR3 is 11 amino acids long. Trimming left V 7 bases short and J 4 bases short, with 5 bases between. Study-level points and caveats: From pretherapy to surgery, tumor richness and clonality rose with dual therapy. Higher pretherapy blood TCR richness went with higher resected-tumor richness.

The TCR comes from an adult with non-small cell lung cancer. Some clones in this sample may be carry-over from other donors' samples. V usage is TRBV20-1 and J usage is TRBJ2-6; no firm D call. Source: blood, taken after neoadjuvant nivolumab, alone or with ipilimumab, at or shortly before surgery. CDR3 DNA sequence: TGCAGTGTAGCCGGGGCCAACGTCCTGACTTTC. This encodes CSVAGANVLTF.